One and the same sample provided the 21 T cell receptor beta chains below, sequenced in a study of Graves' ophthalmopathy and Graves' hyperthyroidism. Amplification of TCR beta CDR3 regions used RNA transcripts. HTBI-primed RT-PCR formed the first round, and a multiplex PCR formed the second. From the multiplex PCR reads, TCRdb called clonotypes with MiXCR, one entry per CDR3 protein. The sample yields roughly 700,000 distinct CDR3 sequences, about 44% seen once. The sample consisted of peripheral blood. These receptors all stem from an adult man with Graves' ophthalmopathy.

The V call is TRBV5-1, the J call TRBJ1-2; 8 bases agree with TRBD1. Unmatched junction bases numbered 15, after V lost 4 bases and J lost 7 bases. CDR3 length: 16 residues. Germline CDR1 and CDR2: SGHRS and YFSETQ. The CDR3 loop is CASSVGRGRGPGGYTF. In DNA, the CDR3 is TGCGCCAGCAGCGTCGGGAGGGGCAGGGGGCCTGGTGGCTACACCTTC.

This clonotype was seen a handful of times. V usage is TRBV7-9 and J usage is TRBJ2-5; tentatively, D is TRBD1 or TRBD2 (7 bases each). V was clipped by 2 bases and J by 0 bases, with 19 bases between them. This CDR3 region has 18 residues. In germline, CDR1 is SEHNR, CDR2 FQNEAQ (reference sequence). Here the CDR3 reads CASSLRGGQQLNQETQYF. The DNA of the CDR3 is TGTGCCAGCAGCTTAAGGGGGGGACAGCAACTAAACCAAGAGACCCAGTACTTC.

Of note for this clonotype: A much larger clone lies one base from this, so it may be a read error. This chain links TRBV24-1 with TRBJ2-7, with D hard to call. This CDR3 has 13 amino acids. CDR1 is KGHDR and CDR2 is SFDVKD in the germline V gene. The CDR3 DNA follows: TGTGGCAGTAGTGAAAGTCAACGGGACGAGCAGTACTTC. Its translation: CGSSESQRDEQYF.

The rearrangement joins TRBV29-1 to TRBJ1-2, with TRBD1 matching 7 bases. The V and J ends lost 6 bases and 6 bases, in that order; junction bases with no gene match: 7. Germline V gene data show CDR1 as SQVTM and CDR2 as ANQGSEA. There are 12 residues in the CDR3. The CDR3 bases are TGCAGCGTACAGACAGGGCAGGATGGCTACACCTTC. Its protein product is CSVQTGQDGYTF.

This clonotype occurred many times. The gene calls are TRBV5-4 and TRBJ1-2; D gene ambiguous. Deletions cut 4 bases from V and 3 bases from J, with 7 bases between. The CDR3 covers 12 residues. Germline V gene data show CDR1 as SGHNT and CDR2 as YYREEE (reference sequence). Written as DNA, the CDR3 is TGTGCCAGCAGCCGTGACGACTATGGCTACACCTTC. This encodes CASSRDDYGYTF.

This clonotype was seen at least ten times. V gene TRBV29-1 combines with J gene TRBJ2-7; 9 positions match TRBD1. V was pared by 7 bases and J by 1 base, with 2 bases of the junction left unmatched. Looked up from germline, CDR1 is SQVTM and CDR2 is ANQGSEA. The CDR3 length is 12 residues. The CDR3 region is CSAGTGSYEQYF. As DNA, the CDR3 is TGCAGCGCCGGGACAGGGTCCTACGAGCAGTACTTC.

This clonotype has only a few counts. The junction shows a germline mismatch at one end, possibly a read error. The chain employs TRBV20-1 and TRBJ1-3, with D hard to call. The CDR3 totals 14 residues. In germline, CDR1 is DFQATT, CDR2 SNEGSKA (reference sequence). CDR3 DNA: TGCAGTACTAGAGTGCCGAGCTCTGGAAACACCATATATTTT. It codes for CSTRVPSSGNTIYF.

With regard to this clonotype: A single base separates this from a much larger clone, so it may be a read error. This chain links TRBV10-3 with TRBJ1-1, with 8 bases that match TRBD1. The V gene end was trimmed by 1 base and the J gene end by 0 bases; junction bases not matched to a gene: 7. The CDR3 has 17 residues. Germline-derived CDR1 and CDR2 are ENHRY and SYGVKD. The CDR3 spells CAISEYGRQGMNTEAFF. DNA for the CDR3: TGTGCCATCAGTGAGTACGGTAGACAGGGGATGAACACTGAAGCTTTCTTT.

In this sample, this clonotype turned up a few times. CDR3 coding DNA: TGCAGTGCTGGGGGACTAGCCTACGAGCAGTACTTC. It yields the protein CSAGGLAYEQYF. This chain uses TRBV20-1 with TRBJ2-7, with 8 bases lining up with TRBD2. This CDR3 spans 12 amino acids. Germline V CDR1 and CDR2: DFQATT, SNEGSKA (reference sequence). Losses at the gene ends were 5 bases for V and 2 bases for J; bases not matched to a gene: 2.

This clonotype was seen at least ten times. The chain recombines TRBV7-8 with TRBJ1-4, with D possibly TRBD1 on 6 matching bases. This CDR3 comprises 14 residues. Trimming took 5 bases from V and 8 from J, leaving 15 bases between them. The germline V gene encodes CDR1 SGHVS and CDR2 FQNEAQ. CDR3 coding DNA: TGTGCCAGCAGCCCCGGGGGGGCTAGGGAAAAACTGTTTTTT. Translation: CASSPGGAREKLFF.

This clonotype was found a few times. The junction and the germline gene differ at one end; a read error may be behind it. V usage is TRBV10-3 and J usage is TRBJ2-6, with a possible D match to TRBD1 (6 bases). Germline V gene lookup returns CDR1 ENHRY and CDR2 SYGVKD. The CDR3 length is 19 residues. This CDR3 is CASSYGGQGPSSGANVLTF. The CDR3 coding sequence is TGTGCCAGCAGTTACGGAGGTCAGGGGCCGAGCTCTGGGGCCAACGTCCTGACTTTC.

This clonotype was observed a few times. The chain carries TRBV7-9 and TRBJ1-1, with 8 bases identical to TRBD1. J lost 4 bases, V lost 3 bases, and 13 bases had no gene match. The germline gives CDR1 SEHNR, CDR2 FQNEAQ (reference sequence). The CDR3 is 17 amino acids. The CDR3 nucleotides are TGTGCCAGCAGCTTCAAATCTGAGGACAGGGCTCTCACTGAAGCTTTCTTT. Its translation is CASSFKSEDRALTEAFF.

This clonotype has just a few counts. The rearrangement joins TRBV27 to TRBJ2-7; 7 bases map to TRBD1. The CDR3 sequence is 12 residues long. CDR1 and CDR2 (germline): MNHEY, SMNVEV (reference sequence). Germline trimming cut 10 bases from V and 6 bases from J; bases unmatched to any gene: 9. As DNA, the CDR3 is TGTGCCACCCTGACAGGGTGGGGCGAGCAGTACTTC. Translating it yields CATLTGWGEQYF.

Comments on this clonotype: At one end, the junction sequence differs from germline, possibly due to a read error. The chain links TRBV2 to TRBJ2-7, with D perhaps TRBD1 or TRBD2 (6 bases each). The CDR3 runs 13 residues. Per the germline V gene, CDR1 is SNHLY and CDR2 is FYNNEI. CDR3 protein: CASSDTGADEQHF. The CDR3 DNA is TGTGCCAGCAGTGATACGGGGGCGGACGAGCAGCACTTC.

Ten or more counts support this clonotype. This chain connects TRBV19 to TRBJ1-2; D might be TRBD1 (6 bases). V lost 7 bases and J lost 6, with 15 bases in between. The CDR3 runs to 13 residues. Germline CDR1 reads LNHDA; CDR2 reads SQIVND (reference sequence). CDR3 sequence (DNA): TGTGCCAGTACCACCTTACAGGGAGATGGCTACACCTTC. Protein sequence: CASTTLQGDGYTF.

The chain couples TRBV6-1 to TRBJ2-5; 10 nucleotides match TRBD2. CDR1 and CDR2 (germline): MNHNS, SASEGT. The CDR3 is 15 amino acids. V gave up 6 bases and J gave up 3 bases; unmatched junction bases: 7. The CDR3 DNA reads as TGTGCCAGCAGGGATAGTCTAGCGGGAGAAGAGACCCAGTACTTC. Translated: CASRDSLAGEETQYF.

This chain uses TRBV7-9 with TRBJ1-3; possible D gene TRBD1, 5 bases. The germline CDR1 and CDR2 sequences are SEHNR and FQNEAQ (reference sequence). V was cut by 5 bases and J by 0 bases, with 23 bases left in between. This CDR3 region has 19 residues. CDR3 loop: CASSRLLTGRGVSGNTIYF. CDR3 nucleotides: TGTGCCAGCAGCCGCCTTCTGACGGGGCGCGGAGTCTCTGGAAACACCATATATTTT.

This clonotype came up a few times. This CDR3 reads CASSTPGTGVGYGYTF. The DNA of the CDR3 is TGTGCCAGTAGTACCCCCGGGACAGGGGTTGGCTATGGCTACACCTTC. V is TRBV19 and J is TRBJ1-2; 10 positions match TRBD1. The CDR3 extends over 16 amino acids. Germline CDR1 LNHDA, CDR2 SQIVND (reference sequence). V lost 4 bases and J lost 4; bases outside the gene matches: 9.

This clonotype was seen ten or more times. This sequence joins TRBV29-1 and TRBJ1-6; no clear D gene. Deletions cut 4 bases from V and 7 bases from J, with 11 bases between. Germline V gene sequence: CDR1 SQVTM, CDR2 ANQGSEA. This CDR3 region has 13 residues. The CDR3 region is CSVAANLNSPLHF. The CDR3 nucleotides read TGCAGCGTTGCCGCCAATCTCAATTCACCCCTCCACTTT.

This clonotype was detected ten times or more. The chain combines TRBV7-2 with TRBJ1-5, with D uncertain. This CDR3 contains 15 residues. With 5 bases removed from V and 1 base from J, the gap between germline ends came to 12 bases. Germline-derived CDR1 and CDR2 are SGHTA and FQGNSA. The CDR3 is CASSLGLGSNQPQHF. In DNA form, the CDR3 reads TGTGCCAGCAGCCTGGGCTTAGGGAGCAATCAGCCCCAGCATTTT.

As for this clonotype: A much larger clone lies a single base off, so this may be a read error. V and J are TRBV7-9 and TRBJ2-5; tentatively, D is TRBD1 (6 bases). CDR3 length equals 14 residues. The germline gives CDR1 SEHNR, CDR2 FQNEAQ (reference sequence). V lost 5 bases and J lost 13, with 23 bases in between. CDR3 nucleotide sequence: TGTGCCAGCAGCCCGCCGGGACACCCCCAGGCCCGGTACTTC. Translation: CASSPPGHPQARYF.